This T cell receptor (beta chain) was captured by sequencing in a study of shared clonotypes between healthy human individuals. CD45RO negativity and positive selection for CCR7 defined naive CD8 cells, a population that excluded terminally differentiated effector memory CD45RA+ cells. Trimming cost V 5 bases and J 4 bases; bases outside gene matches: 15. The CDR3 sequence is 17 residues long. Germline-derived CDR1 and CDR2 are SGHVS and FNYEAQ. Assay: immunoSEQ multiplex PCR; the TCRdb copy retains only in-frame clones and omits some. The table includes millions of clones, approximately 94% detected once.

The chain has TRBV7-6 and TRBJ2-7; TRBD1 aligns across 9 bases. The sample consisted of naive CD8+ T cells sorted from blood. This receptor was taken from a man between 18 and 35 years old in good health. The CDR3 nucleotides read TGTGCCAGCAGCCCGGGACAGGGAAGCGCTTTTGGATACGAGCAGTACTTC. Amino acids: CASSPGQGSAFGYEQYF.